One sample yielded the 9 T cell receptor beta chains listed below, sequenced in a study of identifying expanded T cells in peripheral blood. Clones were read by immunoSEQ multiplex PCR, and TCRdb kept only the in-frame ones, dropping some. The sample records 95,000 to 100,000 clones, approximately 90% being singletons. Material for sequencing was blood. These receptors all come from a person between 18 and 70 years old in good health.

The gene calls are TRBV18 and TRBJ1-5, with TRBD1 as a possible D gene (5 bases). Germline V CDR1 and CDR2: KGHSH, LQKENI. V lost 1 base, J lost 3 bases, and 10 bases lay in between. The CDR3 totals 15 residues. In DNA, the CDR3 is TGTGCCAGCTCACCACAGCAGGGCCCCAATCAGCCCCAGCATTTT. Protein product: CASSPQQGPNQPQHF. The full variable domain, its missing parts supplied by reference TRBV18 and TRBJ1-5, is NAGVMQNPRHLVRRRGQEARLRCSPMKGHSHVYWYRQLPEEGLKFMVYLQKENIIDESGMPKERFSAEFPKEGPSILRIQQVVRGDSAAYFCASSPQQGPNQPQHFGDGTRLSIL.

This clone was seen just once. The CDR3 here is CAWSARGGSYEQYF. The CDR3 nucleotides are TGTGCCTGGAGTGCGCGGGGGGGCTCCTACGAGCAGTACTTC. V gene TRBV30 combines with J gene TRBJ2-7; 9 bases fit TRBD2. CDR3 size: 14 residues. Losses at the gene ends were 1 base for V and 0 bases for J; bases not matched to a gene: 1. The germline V gene encodes CDR1 GTSNPN and CDR2 SVGIG (reference sequence).

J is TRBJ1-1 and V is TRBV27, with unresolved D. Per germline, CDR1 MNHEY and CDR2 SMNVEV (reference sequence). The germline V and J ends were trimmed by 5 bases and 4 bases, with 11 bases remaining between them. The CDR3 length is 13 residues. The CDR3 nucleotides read TGTGCCAGCAGTCTTTACGGGTCCACTGAAGCTTTCTTT. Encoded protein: CASSLYGSTEAFF.

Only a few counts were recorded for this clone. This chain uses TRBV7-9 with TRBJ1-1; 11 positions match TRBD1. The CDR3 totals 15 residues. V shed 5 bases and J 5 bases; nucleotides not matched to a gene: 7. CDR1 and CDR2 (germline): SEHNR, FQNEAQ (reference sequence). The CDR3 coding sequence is TGTGCCAGCAGCCAACCGGGACAGGGGGGGACTGAAGCTTTCTTT. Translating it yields CASSQPGQGGTEAFF.

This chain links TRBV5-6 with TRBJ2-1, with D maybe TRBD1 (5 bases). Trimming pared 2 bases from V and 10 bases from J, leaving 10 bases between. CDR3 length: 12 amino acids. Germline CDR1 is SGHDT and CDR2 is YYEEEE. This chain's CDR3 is CASSFPPGEQFF. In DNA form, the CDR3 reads TGTGCCAGCAGCTTCCCCCCAGGGGAGCAGTTCTTC.

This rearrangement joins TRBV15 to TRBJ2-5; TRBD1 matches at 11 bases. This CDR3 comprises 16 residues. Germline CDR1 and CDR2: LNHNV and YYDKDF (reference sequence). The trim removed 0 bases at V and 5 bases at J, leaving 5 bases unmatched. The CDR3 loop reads CATSRDFRDRGETQYF. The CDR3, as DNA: TGTGCCACCAGCAGAGATTTTAGGGACAGGGGGGAGACCCAGTACTTC.

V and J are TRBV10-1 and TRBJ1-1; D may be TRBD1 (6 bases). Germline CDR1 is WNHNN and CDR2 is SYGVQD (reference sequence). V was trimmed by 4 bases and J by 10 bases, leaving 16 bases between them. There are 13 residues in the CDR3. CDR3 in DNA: TGCGCCAGCAGTGCGTCCGCAGGGGCGAGAGCTTTCTTT. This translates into CASSASAGARAFF.

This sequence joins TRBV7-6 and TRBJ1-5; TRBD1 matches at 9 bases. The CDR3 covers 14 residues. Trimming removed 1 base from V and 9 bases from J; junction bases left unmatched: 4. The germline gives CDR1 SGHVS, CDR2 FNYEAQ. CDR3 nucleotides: TGTGCCAGCAGCTTAGAACAGGGGGCTAGGCCCCAGCATTTT. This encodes CASSLEQGARPQHF.

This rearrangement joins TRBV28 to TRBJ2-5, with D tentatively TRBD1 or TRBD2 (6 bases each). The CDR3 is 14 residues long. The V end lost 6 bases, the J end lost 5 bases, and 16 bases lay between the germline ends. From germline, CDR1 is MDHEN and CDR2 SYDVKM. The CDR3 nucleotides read TGTGCCAGCAGACTGGGGGGCGCAGGTGAGACCCAGTACTTC. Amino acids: CASRLGGAGETQYF.